This T cell receptor beta chain was captured by sequencing in a study of T cell repertoires in cytomegalovirus infection. Study information: CMV infection plus the matching HLA type was flagged by public TCR beta signatures.

Study observations and caveats: Predominance within the ex vivo response was attributable to HLA-C-restricted CMV-specific TCR beta clonotypes. Cumulative frequency of public TCR beta families picked out carriers of CMV plus the relevant HLA.

This clonotype was recorded many times. The antigen remains undetermined. TCRdb re-called the reads with MiXCR, one entry per CDR3 protein. The table has about 140,000 distinct CDR3 sequences, about 6.1% seen once; the top ten hold around 17%. Germline V gene sequence: CDR1 SGHVS, CDR2 FNYEAQ. The CDR3 runs 14 residues. V dropped 0 bases and J dropped 1 base, with 6 bases sitting between them. The sample was PBMCs. The V and J genes are TRBV7-6 and TRBJ1-1; D gene uncertain. The origin of this receptor is a human donor in good health (CMV status not recorded). Some clones in this sample may be carry-over from other donors' samples. The CDR3 loop reads CASSLAGSNTEAFF. The CDR3 DNA reads TGTGCCAGCAGCTTAGCAGGGTCGAACACTGAAGCTTTCTTT.